The 24 T cell receptor beta chains reported below all come from one sample, sequenced in a study of T cell responses to AZD1222 COVID-19 vaccine. Libraries were prepared by immunoSEQ multiplex PCR; TCRdb keeps only in-frame clonotypes and omits some of them. The sample lists some 100,000 clones; about 90% were seen once. Sequenced material: peripheral blood, taken on day 0 of AZD1222 vaccination. These receptors were collected from an adult in good health.

This clone was seen once. The chain uses TRBV11-2 and TRBJ2-5; TRBD2 aligns across 7 bases. CDR3 length: 15 residues. V was clipped by 5 bases and J by 5 bases; unmatched bases: 11. Germline CDR1 reads SGHAT; CDR2 reads FQNNGV. CDR3 sequence reads: CASSLLAAGMETQYF. As DNA, the CDR3 is TGTGCCAGCAGCCTTCTAGCGGCTGGCATGGAGACCCAGTACTTC.

The chain recombines TRBV28 with TRBJ1-4, with 7 bases aligning to TRBD1. Germline V gene sequence: CDR1 MDHEN, CDR2 SYDVKM. With 5 bases clipped from V and 3 bases from J, the junction kept 6 bases outside the gene matches. There are 15 residues in the CDR3. The CDR3: CASSPSTGANEKLFF. CDR3 DNA: TGTGCCAGCAGTCCCTCAACAGGGGCTAATGAAAAACTGTTTTTT.

The chain links TRBV3-1 (or the pseudogene TRBV3-2) to TRBJ2-3; 9 nucleotides line up with TRBD2. CDR1 LGHDT and CDR2 YNNKEL come from the germline V gene (reference sequence). With V trimmed by 4 bases and J by 5 bases, 10 bases remained unmatched. The CDR3 runs 16 residues. CDR3 nucleotides: TGTGCCAGCAGCCGATTCTACAGCGGGAGGAGAGATACGCAGTATTTT. Its protein is CASSRFYSGRRDTQYF.

This clone was seen more than once but under ten times. The rearrangement uses TRBV27 and TRBJ2-2; no reliable D call. The CDR3 is 15 residues long. Per the germline V gene, CDR1 is MNHEY and CDR2 is SMNVEV (reference sequence). V shed 3 bases and J shed 3 bases, with 11 bases lying between them. The DNA for the CDR3 is TGTGCCAGCAGTTTTAATGGTTTTGACACCGGGGAGCTGTTTTTT. Amino acids: CASSFNGFDTGELFF.

The chain joins TRBV6-6 to TRBJ1-6; D is perhaps TRBD1 (6 bases). CDR1 is MNHNY and CDR2 is SVGAGI in the germline V gene (reference sequence). V was shortened by 6 bases and J by 7 bases, with 16 bases between the two germline ends. The CDR3 is 15 residues long. The CDR3 reads CASSPGGTTNSPLHF. CDR3 sequence (DNA): TGTGCCAGCAGCCCCGGGGGCACTACGAATTCACCCCTCCACTTT.

As concerns this clone: An end of the junction differs from the germline gene, which may be a read error. The V gene is TRBV12-3 or TRBV12-4, the J gene TRBJ1-5, with D possibly TRBD1 on 6 matching bases. CDR3 length: 13 amino acids. Here the CDR3 DNA reads TGTGCCAGCAGCATGACCGGGCGGGGGGCGAGTTACTTT. It yields the protein CASSMTGRGASYF.

The chain recombines TRBV18 with TRBJ1-1; D is perhaps TRBD1 (6 bases). Germline V gives CDR1 KGHSH, CDR2 LQKENI. V lost 4 bases to trimming and J lost 2 bases, with 14 bases between them. The CDR3 is 15 residues long. DNA of the CDR3: TGTGCCAGCTCACAGGCGAGGACAGACAACACTGAAGCTTTCTTT. Protein product: CASSQARTDNTEAFF.

J is TRBJ1-3 and V is TRBV18; a possible D gene is TRBD1 (6 bases). Germline CDR1 reads KGHSH; CDR2 reads LQKENI. The CDR3 loop spans 15 amino acids. Trimming left V 6 bases short and J 2 bases short, with 14 bases between. CDR3 residues: CASSPQGITGNTIYF. CDR3 nucleotides: TGTGCCAGCTCCCCGCAGGGGATAACTGGAAACACCATATATTTT.

The chain has TRBV19 and TRBJ2-1; D is unclear. The CDR3 covers 16 residues. Trimming pared 3 bases from V and 0 bases from J, leaving 12 bases between. CDR1 is LNHDA and CDR2 is SQIVND in the germline V gene (reference sequence). For the CDR3, the DNA is TGTGCCAGTAGTATCTTGGCGGACCCCTCCTACAATGAGCAGTTCTTC. It yields the protein CASSILADPSYNEQFF.

The genes are TRBV27 and TRBJ2-3, with D tentatively TRBD2 (7 bases). The length of the CDR3 is 15 residues. The germline gives CDR1 MNHEY, CDR2 SMNVEV (reference sequence). V was trimmed by 5 bases and J by 1 base, leaving 13 bases between them. The CDR3 DNA reads as TGTGCCAGCAGTCATACAGGGAGGGGCACAGATACGCAGTATTTT. As protein: CASSHTGRGTDTQYF.

The chain joins TRBV18 to TRBJ2-1; perhaps TRBD1 as D (6 bases). The CDR3 runs 12 residues. Germline CDR1 reads KGHSH; CDR2 reads LQKENI. V gave up 6 bases and J gave up 9 bases, with 12 bases separating them. The CDR3 DNA sequence: TGTGCCAGCTCGCCGACAGGTCTTGAGCAGTTCTTC. Its translation: CASSPTGLEQFF.

The rearrangement links TRBV11-3 to TRBJ2-2; D perhaps matches TRBD1 (6 bases). Germline V gene lookup returns CDR1 SGHNT and CDR2 YENEEA. Trimming shortened V by 5 bases and J by 0 bases, and 10 bases separated the two germline ends. The CDR3 loop spans 15 amino acids. CDR3 sequence reads: CASSTQGSNTGELFF. The CDR3 nucleotides are TGTGCCAGCAGCACACAGGGTTCGAACACCGGGGAGCTGTTTTTT.

The chain uses TRBV2 and TRBJ2-1; tentative D call: TRBD1 (6 bases). Trimming left V 8 bases short and J 9 bases short, with 17 bases between. Germline values: CDR1 SNHLY, CDR2 FYNNEI. The CDR3 is made up of 13 amino acids. CDR3 protein: CASLGQMSGEQFF. CDR3 in DNA: TGTGCCAGCCTTGGACAGATGAGTGGTGAGCAGTTCTTC.

The chain joins TRBV9 to TRBJ2-3; D remains ambiguous. Germline-derived CDR1 and CDR2 are SGDLS and YYNGEE. The CDR3 runs to 12 residues. The germline V and J ends were trimmed by 3 bases and 8 bases, with 10 bases remaining between them. CDR3 amino acids: CASSARGFTQYF. The CDR3 bases are TGTGCCAGCAGCGCCCGCGGTTTTACGCAGTATTTT.

V gene TRBV27 combines with J gene TRBJ2-5; 9 bases line up with TRBD1. The J segment lost 3 bases and the V segment lost 10 bases, leaving 3 bases of the junction unmatched. This CDR3 has 12 residues. Germline CDR1 MNHEY, CDR2 SMNVEV (reference sequence). The CDR3 here is CATGTGKETQYF. As DNA, the CDR3 is TGTGCCACGGGGACAGGGAAAGAGACCCAGTACTTC.

The chain couples TRBV29-1 to TRBJ2-2; the D is unclear. Germline values: CDR1 SQVTM, CDR2 ANQGSEA. V lost 4 bases and J 1 base, leaving 10 bases between the germline ends. The CDR3 loop spans 14 amino acids. The CDR3: CSVGAEQNTGELFF. The CDR3, as DNA: TGCAGCGTTGGGGCCGAACAGAACACCGGGGAGCTGTTTTTT.

The chain employs TRBV3-1 (or the pseudogene TRBV3-2) and TRBJ2-3; TRBD2 is a possible D gene (6 bases). The CDR3 spans 15 residues. Trimming pared 2 bases from V and 4 bases from J, leaving 13 bases between. Germline V gives CDR1 LGHDT, CDR2 YNNKEL (reference sequence). The CDR3 loop reads CASSQSPSSADTQYF. The CDR3 nucleotides are TGTGCCAGCAGCCAATCTCCATCTAGCGCAGATACGCAGTATTTT.

The V gene is TRBV10-1, the J gene TRBJ1-5; D is uncertain. The V end was cut by 11 bases, the J end by 0 bases, with 8 bases between. From germline, CDR1 is WNHNN and CDR2 SYGVQD (reference sequence). CDR3 length: 12 residues. The CDR3 DNA sequence: TGCGCCTCCGGGTATAGCAATCAGCCCCAGCATTTT. The encoded protein is CASGYSNQPQHF.

As for this clone: The same CDR3 is also encoded by other DNA sequences in this sample. This rearrangement joins TRBV27 to TRBJ1-1; 7 bases align to TRBD1. CDR1 and CDR2 (germline): MNHEY, SMNVEV (reference sequence). The trim removed 5 bases at V and 1 base at J, leaving 4 bases unmatched. The CDR3 sequence is 14 residues long. The CDR3 loop is CASSTGQRNTEAFF. In nucleotides, the CDR3 is TGTGCCAGCAGTACGGGACAGCGGAACACTGAAGCTTTCTTT.

The chain carries TRBV2 and TRBJ1-5, with 7 positions matching TRBD1. Trimming cost V 6 bases and J 0 bases; bases outside gene matches: 5. There are 15 residues in the CDR3. Per the germline V gene, CDR1 is SNHLY and CDR2 is FYNNEI. As DNA, the CDR3 is TGTGCCAGCAGCGGGACAGCCCTTAGCAATCAGCCCCAGCATTTT. Its translation: CASSGTALSNQPQHF.

V and J are TRBV9 and TRBJ1-2, with 7 bases fitting TRBD1. This CDR3 has 15 amino acids. Looked up from germline, CDR1 is SGDLS and CDR2 is YYNGEE. The V segment lost 0 bases and the J segment 4 bases; nucleotides outside the gene matches: 6. CDR3 loop: CASSVASRDSYGYTF. In DNA, the CDR3 is TGTGCCAGCAGCGTAGCTAGTCGGGACAGCTATGGCTACACCTTC. The full variable domain, its missing parts supplied by reference TRBV9 and TRBJ1-2, is DSGVTQTPKHLITATGQRVTLRCSPRSGDLSVYWYQQSLDQGLQFLIQYYNGEERAKGNILERFSAQQFPDLHSELNLSSLELGDSALYFCASSVASRDSYGYTFGSGTRLTVV.

This clone turned up a few times. The chain employs TRBV6-5 and TRBJ1-6, with TRBD1 as a possible D gene (5 bases). Trimming shortened V by 7 bases and J by 13 bases, and 17 bases separated the two germline ends. The CDR3 is 13 residues long. Germline CDR1 is MNHEY and CDR2 is SVGAGI. Here the CDR3 DNA reads TGTGCCAGCAACGCACTGGACAAAGAGCCCCTCCACTTT. Translated: CASNALDKEPLHF.

The chain couples TRBV5-4 to TRBJ2-7; D uncertain. The CDR3 length is 14 residues. V shed 0 bases and J shed 9 bases, with 16 bases lying between them. Germline CDR1 is SGHNT and CDR2 is YYREEE (reference sequence). In DNA, the CDR3 is TGTGCCAGCAGCTTGGGTACTGAAAAACGCGCGCAGTACTTC. It is translated as CASSLGTEKRAQYF. The full variable domain, with the rest looked up from reference TRBV5-4 and TRBJ2-7, is ETGVTQSPTHLIKTRGQQVTLRCSSQSGHNTVSWYQQALGQGPQFIFQYYREEENGRGNFPPRFSGLQFPNYSSELNVNALELDDSALYLCASSLGTEKRAQYFGPGTRLTVT.

The rearrangement joins TRBV5-1 to TRBJ1-1, with D possibly being TRBD1 (5 bases). The CDR3 covers 13 residues. Germline-derived CDR1 and CDR2 are SGHRS and YFSETQ. V was pared by 2 bases and J by 4 bases, with 9 bases between. The CDR3 is CASSLERGTEAFF. For the CDR3, the DNA is TGCGCCAGCAGCTTAGAGAGGGGCACTGAAGCTTTCTTT.